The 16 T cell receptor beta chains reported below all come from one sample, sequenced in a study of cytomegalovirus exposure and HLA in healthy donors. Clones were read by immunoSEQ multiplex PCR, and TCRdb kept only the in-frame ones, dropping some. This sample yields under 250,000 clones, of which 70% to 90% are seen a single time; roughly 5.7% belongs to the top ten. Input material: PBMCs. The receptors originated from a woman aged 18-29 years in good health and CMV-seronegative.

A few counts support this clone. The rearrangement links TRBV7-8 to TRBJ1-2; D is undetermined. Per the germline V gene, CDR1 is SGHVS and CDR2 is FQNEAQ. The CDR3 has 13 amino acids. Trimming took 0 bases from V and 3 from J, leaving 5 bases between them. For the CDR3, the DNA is TGTGCCAGCAGCTTAGCACAGCACTATGGCTACACCTTC. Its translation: CASSLAQHYGYTF.

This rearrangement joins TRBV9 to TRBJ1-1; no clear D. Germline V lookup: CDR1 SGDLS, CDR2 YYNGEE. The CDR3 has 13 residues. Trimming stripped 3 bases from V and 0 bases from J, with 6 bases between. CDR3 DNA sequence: TGTGCCAGCAGCGGCCCAATGAACACTGAAGCTTTCTTT. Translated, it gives CASSGPMNTEAFF.

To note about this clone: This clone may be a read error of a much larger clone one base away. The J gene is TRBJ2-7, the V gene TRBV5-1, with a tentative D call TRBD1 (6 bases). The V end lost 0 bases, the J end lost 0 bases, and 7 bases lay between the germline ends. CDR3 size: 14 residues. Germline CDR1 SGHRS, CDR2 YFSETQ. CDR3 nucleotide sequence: TGCGCCAGCAGCTTGGGACAGGCCTCCTACGAGCAGTACTTC. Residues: CASSLGQASYEQYF.

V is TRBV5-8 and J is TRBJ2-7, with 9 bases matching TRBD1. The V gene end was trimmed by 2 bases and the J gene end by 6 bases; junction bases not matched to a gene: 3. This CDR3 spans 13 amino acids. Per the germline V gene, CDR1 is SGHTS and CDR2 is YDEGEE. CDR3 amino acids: CASSFYRGREQYF. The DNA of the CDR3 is TGTGCCAGCAGCTTCTACAGGGGGCGCGAGCAGTACTTC.

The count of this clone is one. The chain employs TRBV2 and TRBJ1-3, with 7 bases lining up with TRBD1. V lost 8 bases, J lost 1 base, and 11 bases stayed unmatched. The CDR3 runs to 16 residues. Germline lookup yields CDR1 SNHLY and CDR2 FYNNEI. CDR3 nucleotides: TGTGCCAGCTGGGGAGACAGGGTGAGGTCTGGAAACACCATATATTTT. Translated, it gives CASWGDRVRSGNTIYF.

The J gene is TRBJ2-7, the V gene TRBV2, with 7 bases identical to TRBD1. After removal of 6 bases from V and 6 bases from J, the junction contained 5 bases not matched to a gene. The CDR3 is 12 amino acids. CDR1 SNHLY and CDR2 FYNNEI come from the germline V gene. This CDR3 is CASSGTVGEQYF. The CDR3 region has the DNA TGTGCCAGCAGCGGGACAGTTGGCGAGCAGTACTTC.

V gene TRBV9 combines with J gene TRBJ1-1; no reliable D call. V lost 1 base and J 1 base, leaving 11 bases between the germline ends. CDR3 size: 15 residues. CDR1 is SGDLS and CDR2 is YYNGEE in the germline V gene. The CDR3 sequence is CASSVSGLWNTEAFF. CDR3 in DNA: TGTGCCAGCAGCGTAAGTGGGTTATGGAACACTGAAGCTTTCTTT.

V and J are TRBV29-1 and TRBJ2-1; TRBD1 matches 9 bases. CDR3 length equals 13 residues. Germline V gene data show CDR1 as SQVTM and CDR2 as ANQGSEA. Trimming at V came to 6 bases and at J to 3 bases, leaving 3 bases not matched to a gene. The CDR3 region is CSVGQGFYNEQFF. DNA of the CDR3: TGCAGCGTGGGACAGGGATTCTACAATGAGCAGTTCTTC.

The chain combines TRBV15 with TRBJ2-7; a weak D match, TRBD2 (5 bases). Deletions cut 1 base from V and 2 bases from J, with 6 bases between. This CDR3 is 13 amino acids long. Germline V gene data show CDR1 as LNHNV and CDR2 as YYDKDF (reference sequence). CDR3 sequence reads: CATSRAGTYEQYF. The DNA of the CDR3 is TGTGCCACCAGCAGAGCGGGAACCTACGAGCAGTACTTC.

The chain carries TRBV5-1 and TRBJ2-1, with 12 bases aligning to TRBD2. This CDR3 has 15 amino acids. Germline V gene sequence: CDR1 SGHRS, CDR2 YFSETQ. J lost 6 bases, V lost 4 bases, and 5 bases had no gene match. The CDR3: CASSPLAGGLNEQFF. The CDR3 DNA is TGCGCCAGCAGCCCACTAGCGGGGGGCCTCAATGAGCAGTTCTTC.

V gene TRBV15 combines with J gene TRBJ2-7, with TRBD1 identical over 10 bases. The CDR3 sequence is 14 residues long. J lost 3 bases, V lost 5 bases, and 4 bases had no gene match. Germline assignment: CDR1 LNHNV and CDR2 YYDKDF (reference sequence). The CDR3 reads CATSGRTGGYEQYF. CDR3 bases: TGTGCCACCAGCGGACGGACAGGGGGCTACGAGCAGTACTTC.

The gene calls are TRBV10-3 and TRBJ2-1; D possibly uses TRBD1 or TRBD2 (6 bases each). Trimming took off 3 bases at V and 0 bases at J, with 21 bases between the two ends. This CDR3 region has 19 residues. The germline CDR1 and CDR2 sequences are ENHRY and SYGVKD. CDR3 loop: CAISEFGGRQQTSYNEQFF. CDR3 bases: TGTGCCATCAGTGAATTTGGGGGGCGACAGCAAACCTCCTACAATGAGCAGTTCTTC.

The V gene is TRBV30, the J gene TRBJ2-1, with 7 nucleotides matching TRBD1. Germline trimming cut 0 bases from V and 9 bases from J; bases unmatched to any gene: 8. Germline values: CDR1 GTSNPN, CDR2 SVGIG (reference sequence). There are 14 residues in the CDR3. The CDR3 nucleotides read TGTGCCTGGAGTGTTCGACAGGGTTTTAGTGAGCAGTTCTTC. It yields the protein CAWSVRQGFSEQFF.

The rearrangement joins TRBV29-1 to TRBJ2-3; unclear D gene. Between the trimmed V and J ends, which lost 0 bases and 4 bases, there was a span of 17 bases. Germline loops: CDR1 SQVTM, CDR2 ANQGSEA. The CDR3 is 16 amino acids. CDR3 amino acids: CSVEDDAARWADTQYF. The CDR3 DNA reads TGCAGCGTTGAAGATGACGCCGCAAGGTGGGCAGATACGCAGTATTTT.

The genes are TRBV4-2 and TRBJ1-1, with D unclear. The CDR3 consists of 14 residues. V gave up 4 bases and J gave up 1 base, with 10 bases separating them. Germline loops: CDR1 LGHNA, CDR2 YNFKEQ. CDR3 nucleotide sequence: TGTGCCAGCAGCCCCACTGAAGCGAACACTGAAGCTTTCTTT. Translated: CASSPTEANTEAFF.

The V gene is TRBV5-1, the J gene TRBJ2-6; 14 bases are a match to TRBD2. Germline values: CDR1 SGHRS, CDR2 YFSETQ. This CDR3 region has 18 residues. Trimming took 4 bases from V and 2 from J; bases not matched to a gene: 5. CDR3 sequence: CASSPRLAGGPGANVLTF. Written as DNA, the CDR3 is TGCGCCAGCAGCCCCCGACTAGCGGGAGGGCCTGGGGCCAACGTCCTGACTTTC.